This TCR beta chain derives from a study of CD8 T cells in Susac syndrome. Trimming removed 1 base from V and 5 bases from J; junction bases left unmatched: 4. CDR1 and CDR2 (germline): MNHNS, SASEGT. The CDR3 sequence is 15 residues long. Sequencing of TCR beta was performed on blood CD8+ T cells and on blood CD4+ T cells. Control patients had untreated stable or active relapsing-remitting multiple sclerosis by revised McDonald criteria. TEMRA cells were FACS-enriched, and CD8+ and CD4+ T cells were isolated negatively. Reverse transcription of about 0.5 to 1 ug RNA used random hexamers. With immunoSEQ multiplex PCR, TCR beta CDR3 was amplified across 54 Vbeta and 13 Jbeta. TCRdb processed the immunoSEQ multiplex PCR reads anew with MiXCR; each CDR3 protein has one entry. The sample records about 430,000 distinct CDR3 sequences, around 83% being singletons.

Source material: CD8+ T cells from PBMCs. The chain has TRBV6-1 and TRBJ1-5; the match to TRBD1 covers 8 bases. This receptor was identified in a human donor with multiple sclerosis. The CDR3 loop reads CASSEGPRGHQPQHF. CDR3 DNA: TGTGCCAGCAGTGAAGGACCCAGGGGGCATCAGCCCCAGCATTTT.